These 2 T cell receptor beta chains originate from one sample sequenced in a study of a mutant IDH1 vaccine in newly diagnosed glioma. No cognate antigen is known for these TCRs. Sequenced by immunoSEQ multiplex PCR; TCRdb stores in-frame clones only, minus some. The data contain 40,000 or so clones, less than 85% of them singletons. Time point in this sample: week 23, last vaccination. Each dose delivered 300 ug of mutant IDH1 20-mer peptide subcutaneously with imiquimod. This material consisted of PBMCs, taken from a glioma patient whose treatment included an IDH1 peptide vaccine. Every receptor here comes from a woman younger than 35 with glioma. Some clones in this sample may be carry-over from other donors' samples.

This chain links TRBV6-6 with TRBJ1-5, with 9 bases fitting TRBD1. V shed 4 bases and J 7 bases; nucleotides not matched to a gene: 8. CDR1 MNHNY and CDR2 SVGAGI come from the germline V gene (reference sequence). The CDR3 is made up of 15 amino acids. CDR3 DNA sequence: TGTGCCAGCAGTTTCGGACAGGGGCCTGGACAGCCCCAGCATTTT. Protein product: CASSFGQGPGQPQHF.

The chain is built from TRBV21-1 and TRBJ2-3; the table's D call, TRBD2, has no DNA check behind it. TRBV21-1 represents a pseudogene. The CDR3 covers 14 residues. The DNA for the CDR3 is TGTGCCAGCACCGCGGGGAGGGGCGGGGATACGCAGTATTTT. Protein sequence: CASTAGRGGDTQYF.